This TCR beta chain was profiled in a study of tumour-infiltrating T cells in Burkitt lymphoma. In the study overall: All epidemiological Burkitt lymphoma subtypes were represented in the cohort.

Sequencing was performed with immunoSEQ multiplex PCR; in TCRdb, only in-frame clones are kept and a portion is missing. The sample has about 3,700 clones; 15% to 20% are singletons. CDR1 MNHEY and CDR2 SVGAGI come from the germline V gene. This CDR3 spans 16 amino acids. V shed 0 bases and J 3 bases; nucleotides not matched to a gene: 7. The rearrangement links TRBV6-5 to TRBJ2-7, with 8 bases lining up with TRBD1. This clonotype was sampled from a human donor with Burkitt lymphoma. Sequenced input: tumor tissue. CDR3 sequence: CASSYSTGQGGYEQYF. The DNA for the CDR3 is TGTGCCAGCAGTTACTCGACAGGACAGGGTGGCTACGAGCAGTACTTC.